This T cell receptor beta chain is drawn from a study of shared clonotypes between healthy human individuals. Worth noting for this clone: No antigen is known for it.

Study results and caveats: An expected dependence of interdonor clonotype sharing on sequencing depth was noted.

Profiling relied on immunoSEQ multiplex PCR, and the TCRdb table lists in-frame clones only, not all of them. This sample carries 2 million to 2.5 million clones, more than 85% of them seen once, and the ten largest clones take about 0.39%. The clonotype was recovered from a man aged 18 to 35 in good health. Some clones in this sample may be carry-over from other donors' samples. The material sequenced was naive CD4+ T cells from PBMCs. Regarding subset: CD45RA+ positively selected.

CDR3 DNA sequence: TGTGCCAGCAGCTTAGATATGCGGGCCTACGAGCAGTACTTC. Translating gives CASSLDMRAYEQYF. V and J are TRBV11-2 and TRBJ2-7, with D possibly TRBD2 on 5 matching bases. Trimming took off 0 bases at V and 2 bases at J, with 8 bases between the two ends. CDR3 length equals 14 residues. Looked up from germline, CDR1 is SGHAT and CDR2 is FQNNGV.